Listed below are T cell receptor beta chains from one sample, sequenced in a study of shared clonotypes between healthy human individuals. Sequencing used immunoSEQ multiplex PCR; TCRdb keeps in-frame clones, though not all of them. The table has roughly 660,000 clones, roughly 88% seen once. The sample consisted of memory CD8+ T cells from PBMCs. Receptors originate from a man younger than 30 in good health. Some clones in this sample may be carry-over from other donors' samples. CDR3s include the opening cysteine and the closing phenylalanine or tryptophan. The D gene is left open where the match is weak. Rows give clone size only sometimes, using once, few, many, or a class for an expanded clone.

clone_size,v_call,j_call,d_call,cdr3_aa,cdr3_nt
NA,TRBV7-6,TRBJ2-7,TRBD1,CASSVDRGGPYEQYF,TGTGCCAGCAGCGTCGACAGGGGGGGCCCCTACGAGCAGTACTTC
NA,TRBV25-1,TRBJ2-7,NA,CASSDRGPLHEQYF,TGTGCCAGCAGTGACCGAGGTCCTCTCCACGAGCAGTACTTC
NA,TRBV28,TRBJ1-3,NA,CASSLEDSSGNTIYF,TGTGCCAGCAGTTTAGAGGACAGCTCTGGAAACACCATATATTTT
NA,TRBV27,TRBJ2-7,NA,CASSSQGYNYEQYF,TGTGCCAGCAGTTCTCAGGGCTACAACTACGAGCAGTACTTC
NA,TRBV7-6,TRBJ2-2,NA,CASSFTDERTGELFF,TGTGCCAGCAGCTTTACGGACGAGCGCACCGGGGAGCTGTTTTTT
NA,TRBV27,TRBJ1-1,NA,CASSLIRPVGLNTEAFF,TGTGCCAGCAGTTTAATCCGCCCGGTAGGCCTGAACACTGAAGCTTTCTTT
NA,TRBV4-2,TRBJ2-7,NA,CASSQGNFVRRNSYEQYF,TGTGCCAGCAGCCAAGGGAATTTCGTGCGGAGAAACTCCTACGAGCAGTACTTC
NA,TRBV4-1,TRBJ2-5,NA,CASSQRGLTQETQYF,TGCGCCAGCAGCCAACGTGGGCTCACGCAAGAGACCCAGTACTTC
NA,TRBV21-1,TRBJ2-7,NA,CASSSGTGGIYLFF,TGTGCCAGCAGCAGCGGGACAGGGGGCATATACCTCTTCTTC
NA,TRBV9,TRBJ1-1,NA,CASSAHGGTEAFF,TGTGCCAGCAGCGCTCACGGGGGCACTGAAGCTTTCTTT
NA,TRBV6-5,TRBJ2-7,NA,CASSWERGYEQYF,TGTGCCAGCAGTTGGGAGAGGGGCTACGAGCAGTACTTC
NA,TRBV4-3,TRBJ2-2,TRBD2,CASSQDWAGGNTGELFF,TGCGCCAGCAGCCAAGATTGGGCGGGAGGGAACACCGGGGAGCTGTTTTTT
once,TRBV19,TRBJ2-7,TRBD2,CASSIRTSGSYEQYF,TGTGCCAGTAGTATAAGGACTAGCGGCTCCTACGAGCAGTACTTC